This T cell receptor (beta chain) derives from a study of blood T cell repertoires in COVID-19. Turning to the study itself: Acute and convalescent COVID-19 specimens originated in the United States, Italy and Spain.

Repertoires were generated with immunoSEQ multiplex PCR, while TCRdb's copy carries only in-frame clones and drops some. The sample includes about 250,000 clones, roughly 87% seen only once; the top ten take approximately 2.8%. Individuals aged about 18 to 90 years were recruited from about two dozen US areas. This clone was observed once. CDR3 size: 15 residues. Germline CDR1 reads MGHRA; CDR2 reads YSYEKL. The ends lost 2 bases at V and 7 bases at J; junction bases unmatched: 4. Sequenced: PBMCs or T cells enriched from blood (not recorded which). V is TRBV4-1 and J is TRBJ1-6; TRBD1 aligns across 8 bases. The TCR sequence derives from a woman between 25 and 40 years old with acute COVID-19. The CDR3 bases are TGCGCCAGCAGCCAACCCACAGGGGGAAATTCACCCCTCCACTTT. This gives the protein CASSQPTGGNSPLHF.